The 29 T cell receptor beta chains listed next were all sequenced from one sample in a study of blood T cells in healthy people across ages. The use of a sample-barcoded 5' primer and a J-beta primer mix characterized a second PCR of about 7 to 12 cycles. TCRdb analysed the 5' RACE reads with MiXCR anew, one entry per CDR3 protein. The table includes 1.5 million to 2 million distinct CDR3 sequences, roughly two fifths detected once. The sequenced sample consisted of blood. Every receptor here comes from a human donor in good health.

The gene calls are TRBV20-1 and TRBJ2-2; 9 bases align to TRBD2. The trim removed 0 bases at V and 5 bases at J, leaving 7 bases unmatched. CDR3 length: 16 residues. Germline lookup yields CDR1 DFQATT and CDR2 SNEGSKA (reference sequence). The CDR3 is CSARDSASGETGELFF. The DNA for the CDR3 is TGCAGTGCTAGAGATTCCGCTAGCGGGGAAACCGGGGAGCTGTTTTTT.

The CDR3 nucleotides are TGTGCCAGCAGGCCACTAGCGGGAAACAATGAGCAGTTCTTC. Amino acids: CASRPLAGNNEQFF. The genes are TRBV12-3 or TRBV12-4 and TRBJ2-1; 10 nucleotides line up with TRBD2. Losses at the gene ends were 6 bases for V and 5 bases for J; bases not matched to a gene: 4. The CDR3 has 14 amino acids.

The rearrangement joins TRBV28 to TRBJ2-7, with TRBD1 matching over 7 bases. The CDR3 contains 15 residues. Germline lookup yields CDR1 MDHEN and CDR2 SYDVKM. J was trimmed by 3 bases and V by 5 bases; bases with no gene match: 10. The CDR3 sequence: CASSEWGQMNYEQYF. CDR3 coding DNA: TGTGCCAGCAGTGAATGGGGACAGATGAACTACGAGCAGTACTTC. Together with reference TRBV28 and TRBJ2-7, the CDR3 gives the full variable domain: DVKVTQSSRYLVKRTGEKVFLECVQDMDHENMFWYRQDPGLGLRLIYFSYDVKMKEKGDIPEGYSVSREKKERFSLILESASTNQTSMYLCASSEWGQMNYEQYFGPGTRLTVT.

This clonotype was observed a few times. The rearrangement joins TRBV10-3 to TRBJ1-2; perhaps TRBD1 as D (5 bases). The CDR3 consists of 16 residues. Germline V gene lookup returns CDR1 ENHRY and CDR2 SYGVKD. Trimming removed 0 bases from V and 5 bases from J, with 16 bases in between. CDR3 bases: TGTGCCATCAGTGAGTCTGGCCAGGGCCTACAGTATGGCTACACCTTC. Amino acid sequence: CAISESGQGLQYGYTF.

The CDR3 loop reads CSAVVTGHEKLFF. The DNA of the CDR3 is TGCAGTGCTGTCGTGACAGGCCATGAAAAACTGTTTTTT. The V gene is TRBV20-1, the J gene TRBJ1-4, with a tentative D call TRBD1 (6 bases). The CDR3 runs 13 residues. Trimming cost V 5 bases and J 6 bases, with 13 bases left between them. Germline CDR1 DFQATT, CDR2 SNEGSKA (reference sequence).

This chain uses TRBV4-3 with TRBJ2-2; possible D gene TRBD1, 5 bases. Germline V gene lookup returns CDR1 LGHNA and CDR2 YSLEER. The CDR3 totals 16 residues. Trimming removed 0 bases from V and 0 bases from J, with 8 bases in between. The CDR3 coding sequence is TGCGCCAGCAGCCAAGAGACAGAACCGAACACCGGGGAGCTGTTTTTT. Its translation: CASSQETEPNTGELFF.

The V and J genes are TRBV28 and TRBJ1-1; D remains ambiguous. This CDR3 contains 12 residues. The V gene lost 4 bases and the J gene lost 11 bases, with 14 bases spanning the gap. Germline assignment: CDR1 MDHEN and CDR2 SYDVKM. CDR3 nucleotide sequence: TGTGCCAGCAGTTCCTTCCCGGCTGGGGCTTTCTTT. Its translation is CASSSFPAGAFF.

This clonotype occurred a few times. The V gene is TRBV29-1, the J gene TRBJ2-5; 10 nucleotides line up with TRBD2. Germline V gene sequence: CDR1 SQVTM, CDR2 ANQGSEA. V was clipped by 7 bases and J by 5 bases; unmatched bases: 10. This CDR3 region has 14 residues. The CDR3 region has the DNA TGCAGCGCCGGAGCGGGGGGGCAAATGGAGACCCAGTACTTC. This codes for CSAGAGGQMETQYF.

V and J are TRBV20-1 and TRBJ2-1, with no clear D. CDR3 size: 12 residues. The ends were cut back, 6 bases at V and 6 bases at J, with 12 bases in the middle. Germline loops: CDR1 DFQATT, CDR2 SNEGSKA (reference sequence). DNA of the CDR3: TGCAGTGCCCCAAAACGAGGCAATGAGCAGTTCTTC. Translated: CSAPKRGNEQFF.

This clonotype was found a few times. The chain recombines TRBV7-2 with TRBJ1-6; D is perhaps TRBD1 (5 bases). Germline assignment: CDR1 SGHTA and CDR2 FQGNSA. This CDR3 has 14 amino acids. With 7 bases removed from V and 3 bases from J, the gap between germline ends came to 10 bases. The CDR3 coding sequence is TGTGCCAGCACCCTGGGGGGCTATAATTCACCCCTCCACTTT. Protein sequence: CASTLGGYNSPLHF.

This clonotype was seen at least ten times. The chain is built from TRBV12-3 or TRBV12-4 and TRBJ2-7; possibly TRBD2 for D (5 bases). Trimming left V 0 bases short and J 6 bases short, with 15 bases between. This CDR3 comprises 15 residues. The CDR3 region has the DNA TGTGCCAGCAGTTTAGCGCCCCGGGGAGCTCTCGAGCAGTACTTC. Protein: CASSLAPRGALEQYF.

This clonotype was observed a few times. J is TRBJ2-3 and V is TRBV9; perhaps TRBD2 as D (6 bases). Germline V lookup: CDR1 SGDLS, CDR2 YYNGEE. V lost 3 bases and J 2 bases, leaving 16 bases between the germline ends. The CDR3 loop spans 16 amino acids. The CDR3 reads CASSGGNGAYTDTQYF. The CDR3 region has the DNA TGTGCCAGCAGCGGCGGGAACGGGGCCTACACAGATACGCAGTATTTT.

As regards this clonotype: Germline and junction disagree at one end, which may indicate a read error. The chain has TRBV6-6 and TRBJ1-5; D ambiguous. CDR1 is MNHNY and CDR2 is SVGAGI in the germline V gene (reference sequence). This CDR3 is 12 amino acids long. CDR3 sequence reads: CASSYPNQPRHF. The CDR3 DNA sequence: TGTGCCAGCAGTTACCCAAATCAGCCCCGGCATTTT.

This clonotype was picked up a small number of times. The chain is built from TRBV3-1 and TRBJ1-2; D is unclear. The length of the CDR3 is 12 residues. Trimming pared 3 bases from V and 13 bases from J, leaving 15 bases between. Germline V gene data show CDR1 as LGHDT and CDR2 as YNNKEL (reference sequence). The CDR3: CASSHRTGESTF. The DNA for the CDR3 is TGTGCCAGCAGCCATAGGACTGGGGAGTCCACCTTC.

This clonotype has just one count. The CDR3 DNA follows: TGCAGTGCTTTCCGGACAGGGACTAATGAAAAACTGTTTTTT. It encodes CSAFRTGTNEKLFF. The rearrangement links TRBV20-1 to TRBJ1-4; 8 nucleotides match TRBD1. Germline V gene lookup returns CDR1 DFQATT and CDR2 SNEGSKA (reference sequence). The CDR3 sequence is 14 residues long. Unmatched junction bases numbered 4, after V lost 5 bases and J lost 2 bases.

The CDR3 protein is CASSVDRTGQHEQYF. Written as DNA, the CDR3 is TGTGCCAGCAGCGTCGATCGAACAGGGCAACACGAGCAGTACTTC. This chain links TRBV9 with TRBJ2-4; TRBD1 is a possible D gene (6 bases). The DNA end favors TRBJ2-7, so the J call may be wrong. This CDR3 comprises 15 residues. Germline loops: CDR1 SGDLS, CDR2 YYNGEE.

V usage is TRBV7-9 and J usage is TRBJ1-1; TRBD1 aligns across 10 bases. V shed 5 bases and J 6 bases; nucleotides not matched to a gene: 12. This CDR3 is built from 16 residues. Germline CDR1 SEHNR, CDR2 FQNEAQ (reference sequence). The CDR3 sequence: CASSQGTGEFLSEAFF. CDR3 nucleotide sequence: TGTGCCAGCAGCCAAGGGACAGGGGAGTTTTTGTCTGAAGCTTTCTTT.

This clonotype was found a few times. CDR3 region: CASSYGRGLGYGYTF. The CDR3, as DNA: TGTGCCAGCAGTTACGGCAGGGGGCTCGGCTATGGCTACACCTTC. This rearrangement joins TRBV6-2 or TRBV6-3 to TRBJ1-2, with 8 positions matching TRBD1. The CDR3 has 15 residues. V lost 2 bases and J lost 4; bases outside the gene matches: 6. Germline CDR1 and CDR2: MNHEY and SVGEGT.

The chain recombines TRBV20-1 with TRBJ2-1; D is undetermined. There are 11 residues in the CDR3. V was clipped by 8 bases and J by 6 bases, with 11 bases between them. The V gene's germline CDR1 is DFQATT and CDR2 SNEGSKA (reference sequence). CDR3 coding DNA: TGCAGTACCAGCGCAGGCAATGAGCAGTTCTTC. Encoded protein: CSTSAGNEQFF.

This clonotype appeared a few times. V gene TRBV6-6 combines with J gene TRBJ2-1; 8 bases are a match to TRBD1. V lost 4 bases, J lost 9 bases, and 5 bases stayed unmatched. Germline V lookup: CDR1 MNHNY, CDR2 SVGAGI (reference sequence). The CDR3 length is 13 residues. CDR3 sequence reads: CASSSDRVLEQFF. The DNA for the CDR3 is TGTGCCAGCAGTTCGGACAGGGTGCTTGAGCAGTTCTTC.

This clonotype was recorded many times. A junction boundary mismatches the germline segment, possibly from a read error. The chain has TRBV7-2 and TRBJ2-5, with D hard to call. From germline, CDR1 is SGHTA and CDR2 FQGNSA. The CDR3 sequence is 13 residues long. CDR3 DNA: TGTGCCAGCAGTTTAGACTTCCAAGAGACCCAGTACTTC. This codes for CASSLDFQETQYF. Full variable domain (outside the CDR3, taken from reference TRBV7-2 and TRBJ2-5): GAGVSQSPSNKVTEKGKDVELRCDPISGHTALYWYRQSLGQGLEFLIYFQGNSAPDKSGLPSDRFSAERTGGSVSTLTIQRTQQEDSAVYLCASSLDFQETQYFGPGTRLLVL.

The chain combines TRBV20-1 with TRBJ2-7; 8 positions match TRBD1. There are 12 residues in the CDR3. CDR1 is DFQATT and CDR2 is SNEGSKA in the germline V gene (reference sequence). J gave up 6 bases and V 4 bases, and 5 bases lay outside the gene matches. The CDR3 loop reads CSATGTGPEQYF. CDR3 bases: TGCAGTGCTACCGGGACAGGTCCCGAGCAGTACTTC.

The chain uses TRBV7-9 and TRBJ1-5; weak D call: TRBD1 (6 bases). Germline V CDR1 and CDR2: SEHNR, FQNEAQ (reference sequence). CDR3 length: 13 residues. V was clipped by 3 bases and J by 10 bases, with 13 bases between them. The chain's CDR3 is CASSFVGQYPQHF. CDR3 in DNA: TGTGCCAGCAGCTTCGTAGGACAGTACCCCCAGCATTTT.

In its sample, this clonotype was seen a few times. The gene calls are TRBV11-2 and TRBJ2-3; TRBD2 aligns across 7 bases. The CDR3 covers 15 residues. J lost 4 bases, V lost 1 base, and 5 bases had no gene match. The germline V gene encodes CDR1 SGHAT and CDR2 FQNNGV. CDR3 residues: CASSLGAGDPDTQYF. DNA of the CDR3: TGTGCCAGCAGCTTAGGGGCGGGGGACCCAGATACGCAGTATTTT. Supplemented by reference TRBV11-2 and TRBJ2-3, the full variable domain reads EAGVAQSPRYKIIEKRQSVAFWCNPISGHATLYWYQQILGQGPKLLIQFQNNGVVDDSQLPKDRFSAERLKGVDSTLKIQPAKLEDSAVYLCASSLGAGDPDTQYFGPGTRLTVL.

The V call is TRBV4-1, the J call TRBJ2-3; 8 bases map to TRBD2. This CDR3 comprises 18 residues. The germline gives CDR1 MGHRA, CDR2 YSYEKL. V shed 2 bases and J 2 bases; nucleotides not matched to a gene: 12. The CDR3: CASSQLGVAGILTDTQYF. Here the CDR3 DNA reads TGCGCCAGCAGCCAATTAGGGGTAGCGGGGATCCTCACAGATACGCAGTATTTT.

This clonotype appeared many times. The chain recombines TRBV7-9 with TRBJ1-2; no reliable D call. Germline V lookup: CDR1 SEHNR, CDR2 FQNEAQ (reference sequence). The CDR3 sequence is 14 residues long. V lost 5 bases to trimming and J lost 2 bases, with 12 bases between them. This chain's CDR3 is CASSPRAVNYGYTF. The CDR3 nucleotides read TGTGCCAGCAGCCCCCGGGCGGTGAACTATGGCTACACCTTC.

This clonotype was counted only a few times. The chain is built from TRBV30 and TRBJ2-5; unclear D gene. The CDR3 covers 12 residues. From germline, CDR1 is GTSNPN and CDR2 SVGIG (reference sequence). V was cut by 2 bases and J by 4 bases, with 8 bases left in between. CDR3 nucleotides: TGTGCCTGGAGTTCTGGTAGAGAGACCCAGTACTTC. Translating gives CAWSSGRETQYF.

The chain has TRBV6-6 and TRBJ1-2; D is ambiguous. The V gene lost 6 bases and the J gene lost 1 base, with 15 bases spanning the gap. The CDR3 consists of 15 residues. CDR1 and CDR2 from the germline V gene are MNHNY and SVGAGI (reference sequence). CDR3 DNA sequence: TGTGCCAGCAGCAAATCTATGGGGTTTAACTATGGCTACACCTTC. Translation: CASSKSMGFNYGYTF.

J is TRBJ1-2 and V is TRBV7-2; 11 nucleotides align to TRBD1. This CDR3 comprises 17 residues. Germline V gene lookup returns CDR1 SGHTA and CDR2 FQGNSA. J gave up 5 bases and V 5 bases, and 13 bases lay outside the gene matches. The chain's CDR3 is CASSRIGQGALGYGYTF. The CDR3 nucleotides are TGTGCCAGCAGCCGTATAGGACAGGGGGCGCTGGGGTATGGCTACACCTTC.